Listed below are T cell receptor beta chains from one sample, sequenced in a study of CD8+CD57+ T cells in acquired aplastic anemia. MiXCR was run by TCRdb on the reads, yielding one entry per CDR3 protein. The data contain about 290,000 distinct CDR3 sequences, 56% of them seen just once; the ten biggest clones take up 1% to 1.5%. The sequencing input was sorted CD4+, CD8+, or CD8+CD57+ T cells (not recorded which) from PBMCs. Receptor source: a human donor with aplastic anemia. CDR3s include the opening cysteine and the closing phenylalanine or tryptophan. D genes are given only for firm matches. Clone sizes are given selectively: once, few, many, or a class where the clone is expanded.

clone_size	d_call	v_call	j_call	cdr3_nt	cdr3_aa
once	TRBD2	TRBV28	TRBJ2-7	TGTGCCAGCAGTTTGGCGGGAGGGCACAGGGAGCAGTACTTC	CASSLAGGHREQYF
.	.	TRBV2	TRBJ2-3	TGTGCCAGAAGTGATTCGGGACACAGGAGCACAGATACGCAGTATTTT	CARSDSGHRSTDTQYF
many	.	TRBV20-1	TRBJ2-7	TGCAGTGCTGGCGGGGTGGGCTACGAGCAGTACTTC	CSAGGVGYEQYF
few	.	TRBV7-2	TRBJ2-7	TGTGCCAGCAGCCCCGCTGTAAGGGGAAACTACGAGCAGTACTTC	CASSPAVRGNYEQYF
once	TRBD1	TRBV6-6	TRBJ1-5	TGTGCCAGCAGTCTTTGGGGACAGGGTAGTCAGCCCCAGCATTTT	CASSLWGQGSQPQHF
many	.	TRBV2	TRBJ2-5	TGTGCCAGCAGCAGGGTTAGCGTGGAGACCCAGTACTTC	CASSRVSVETQYF
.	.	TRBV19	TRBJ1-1	TGTGCCAGTAGTAGGCAGGGGCGTGGGAACACTGAAGCTTTCTTT	CASSRQGRGNTEAFF
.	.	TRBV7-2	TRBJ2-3	TGTGCCAGCAGCTTAGTCACCCAAGCAGATACGCAGTATTTT	CASSLVTQADTQYF
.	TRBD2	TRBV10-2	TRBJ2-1	TGTGCCAGCAGCATGCGGGGGGGCCAGGGTGTGCAGTTCTTC	CASSMRGGQGVQFF
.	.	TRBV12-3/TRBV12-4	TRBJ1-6	TGTGCCAGCAGCACCGGGCAGTCCCCCCTCCACTTT	CASSTGQSPLHF
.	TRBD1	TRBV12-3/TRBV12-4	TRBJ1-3	TGTGCCAGCAGTGCGAGACAGGGACAAATTGGAAACACCATATATTTT	CASSARQGQIGNTIYF
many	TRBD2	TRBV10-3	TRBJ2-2	TGTGCCATTAGCGGGAGTAACACCGGGGAGCTGTTTTTT	CAISGSNTGELFF
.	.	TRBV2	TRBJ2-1	TGTGCCAGCAGAGGACCCGATTTCAATGAGCAGTTCTTC	CASRGPDFNEQFF
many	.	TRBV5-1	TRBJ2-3	TGCGCCAGCAGCTTAGAGGGGGGGCGCATAGATACGCAGTATTTT	CASSLEGGRIDTQYF
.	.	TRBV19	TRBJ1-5	TGTGCCAATAGTGCACTAAATCAGCCCCAGCATTTT	CANSALNQPQHF
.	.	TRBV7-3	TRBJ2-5	TGTGCCAGCAGCCGTCCCCTAGGGACCCAGTACTTC	CASSRPLGTQYF
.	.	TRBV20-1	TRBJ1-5	TGCAGTGCTAGTAAACAGGGTGAGACCCAGCATTTT	CSASKQGETQHF
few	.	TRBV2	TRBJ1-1	TGTGCCAGCAGGACGTACCCGGGGGGCGGTACTGAAGCTTTCTTT	CASRTYPGGGTEAFF
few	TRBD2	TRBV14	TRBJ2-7	TGTGCCAGCAGCCTTGGGACTAGCGGGGCTTACGAGCAGTACTTC	CASSLGTSGAYEQYF
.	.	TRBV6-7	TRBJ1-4	TGTGCCAGTTCAGGGGTACGCGAAAAACTGTTTTTT	CASSGVREKLFF
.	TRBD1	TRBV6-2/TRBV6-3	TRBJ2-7	TGTGCCACGGTCCCGGGACAGGGGGATGTCCACGAGCAGTACTTC	CATVPGQGDVHEQYF
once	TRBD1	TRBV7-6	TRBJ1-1	TGTGCCAGCAGCTTATTTGGGACAGGGGTCGGTGAGGGTTTCTTT	CASSLFGTGVGEGFF
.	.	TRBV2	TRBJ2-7	TGTGCCGGTACCGGGCGGAGGGCCGCGGGCGAGCAGTACTTC	CAGTGRRAAGEQYF